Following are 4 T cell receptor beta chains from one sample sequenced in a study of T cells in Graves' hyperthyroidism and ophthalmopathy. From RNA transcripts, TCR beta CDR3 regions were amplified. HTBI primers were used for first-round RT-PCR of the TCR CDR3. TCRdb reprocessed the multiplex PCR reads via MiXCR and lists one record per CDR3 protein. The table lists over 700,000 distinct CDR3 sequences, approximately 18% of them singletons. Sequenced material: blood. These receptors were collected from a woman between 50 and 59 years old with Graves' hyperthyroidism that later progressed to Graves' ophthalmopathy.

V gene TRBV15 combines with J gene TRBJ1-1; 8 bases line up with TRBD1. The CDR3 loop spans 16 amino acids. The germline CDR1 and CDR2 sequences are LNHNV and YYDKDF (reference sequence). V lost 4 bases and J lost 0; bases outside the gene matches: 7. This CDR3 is CATSTRQGWMNTEAFF. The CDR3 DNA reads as TGTGCCACCAGCACCCGACAGGGGTGGATGAACACTGAAGCTTTCTTT.

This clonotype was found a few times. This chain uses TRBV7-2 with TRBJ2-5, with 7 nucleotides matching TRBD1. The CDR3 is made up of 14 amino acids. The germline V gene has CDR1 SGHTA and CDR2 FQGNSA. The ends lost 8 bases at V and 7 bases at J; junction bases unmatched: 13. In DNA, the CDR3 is TGTGCCAGCTCCCGGGACAGAGAAGAGGTGACCCAGTACTTC. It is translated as CASSRDREEVTQYF.

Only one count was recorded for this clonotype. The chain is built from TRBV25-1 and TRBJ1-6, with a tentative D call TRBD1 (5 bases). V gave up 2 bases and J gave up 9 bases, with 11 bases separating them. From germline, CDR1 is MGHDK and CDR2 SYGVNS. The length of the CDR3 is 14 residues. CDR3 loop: CASSEDSNGSPLHF. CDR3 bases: TGTGCCAGCAGTGAAGACAGCAACGGTTCACCCCTCCACTTT. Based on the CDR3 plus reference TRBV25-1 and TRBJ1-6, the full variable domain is EADIYQTPRYLVIGTGKKITLECSQTMGHDKMYWYQQDPGMELHLIHYSYGVNSTEKGDLSSESTVSRIRTEHFPLTLESARPSHTSQYLCASSEDSNGSPLHFGNGTRLTVT.

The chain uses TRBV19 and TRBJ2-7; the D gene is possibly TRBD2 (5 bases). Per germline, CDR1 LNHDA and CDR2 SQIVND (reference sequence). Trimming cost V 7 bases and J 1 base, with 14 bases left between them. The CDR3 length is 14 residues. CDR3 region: CASKPAGGSYEQYF. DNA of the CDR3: TGTGCCAGTAAGCCGGCGGGCGGTTCCTACGAGCAGTACTTC.